One sample yielded the 3 T cell receptor beta chains listed below, sequenced in a study of cytomegalovirus exposure and HLA in healthy donors. Vbeta (60) and Jbeta (13) primers were used in the PCR. The protocol was immunoSEQ multiplex PCR, while the TCRdb copy is restricted to in-frame clones and leaves out a portion. The table has about 92,000 clones, around 74% seen once; the top ten hold around 7.5%. The sample taken for sequencing was PBMCs. The receptor set was obtained from a man in his fifties or sixties in good health and CMV-seropositive.

The rearrangement joins TRBV30 to TRBJ2-4; 9 bases match TRBD1. The germline CDR1 and CDR2 sequences are GTSNPN and SVGIG (reference sequence). V was clipped by 8 bases and J by 0 bases; unmatched bases: 11. This CDR3 is 16 amino acids long. The CDR3 DNA sequence: TGTGCCGCCCAAGCCGGGACAGGGCTAGCCAAAAACATTCAGTACTTC. Its translation: CAAQAGTGLAKNIQYF.

For this clone: At one boundary the junction diverges from the germline segment, which might be a read error. The chain is built from TRBV6-5 and TRBJ1-6; D is possibly TRBD1 (6 bases). The CDR3 runs to 15 residues. Germline loops: CDR1 MNHEY, CDR2 SVGAGI. The CDR3 DNA follows: TGTGCCAGCAGACCGCCGGGACAACGAAATTCACCCCTCAACTTT. Amino acids: CASRPPGQRNSPLNF.

The genes are TRBV5-4 and TRBJ2-3, with D tentatively TRBD2 (5 bases). The CDR3 sequence is 13 residues long. Per germline, CDR1 SGHNT and CDR2 YYREEE (reference sequence). Here the CDR3 DNA reads TGTGCGGTGGCGGGTGGCCTCACAGATACGCAGTATTTT. It translates to CAVAGGLTDTQYF. Combining the CDR3 with reference TRBV5-4 and TRBJ2-3 gives the whole variable domain ETGVTQSPTHLIKTRGQQVTLRCSSQSGHNTVSWYQQALGQGPQFIFQYYREEENGRGNFPPRFSGLQFPNYSSELNVNALELDDSALYLCAVAGGLTDTQYFGPGTRLTVL.